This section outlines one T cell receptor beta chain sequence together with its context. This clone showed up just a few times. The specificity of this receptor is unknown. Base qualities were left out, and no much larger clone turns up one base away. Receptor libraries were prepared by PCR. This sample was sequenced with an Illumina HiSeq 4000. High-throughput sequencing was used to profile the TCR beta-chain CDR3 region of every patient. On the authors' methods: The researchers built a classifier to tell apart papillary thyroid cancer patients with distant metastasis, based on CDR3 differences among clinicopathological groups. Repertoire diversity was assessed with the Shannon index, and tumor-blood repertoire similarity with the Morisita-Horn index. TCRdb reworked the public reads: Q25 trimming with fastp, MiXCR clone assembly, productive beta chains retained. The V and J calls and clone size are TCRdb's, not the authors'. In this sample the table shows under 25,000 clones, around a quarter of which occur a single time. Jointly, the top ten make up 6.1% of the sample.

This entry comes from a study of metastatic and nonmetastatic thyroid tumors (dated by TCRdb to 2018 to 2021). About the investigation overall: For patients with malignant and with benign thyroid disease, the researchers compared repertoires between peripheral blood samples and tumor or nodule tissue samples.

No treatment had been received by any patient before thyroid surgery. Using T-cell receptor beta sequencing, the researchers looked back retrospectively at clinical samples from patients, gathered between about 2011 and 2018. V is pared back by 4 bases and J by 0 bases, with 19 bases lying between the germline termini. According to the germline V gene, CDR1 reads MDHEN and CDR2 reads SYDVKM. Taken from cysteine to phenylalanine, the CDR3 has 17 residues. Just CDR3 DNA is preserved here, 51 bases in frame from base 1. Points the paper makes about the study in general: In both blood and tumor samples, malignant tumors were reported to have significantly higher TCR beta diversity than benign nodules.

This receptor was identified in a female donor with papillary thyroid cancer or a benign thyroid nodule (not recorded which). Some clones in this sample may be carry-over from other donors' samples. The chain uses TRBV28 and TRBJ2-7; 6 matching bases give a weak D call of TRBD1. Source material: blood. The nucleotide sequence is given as TGTGCCAGCAGTTCCTATACCGGGGACACGAGCTCCTACGAGCAGTACTTC. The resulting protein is CASSSYTGDTSSYEQYF.